This TCR beta chain was captured by sequencing in a study of blood T cell repertoires in COVID-19 (dated by TCRdb to about 2020). The study in broad terms: Collaborator samples came from the United States, Italy and Spain and covered acute and convalescent phases of COVID-19. The material from the prospective study consisted of cDNA or gDNA derived from T cells, B-cell-depleted T cells, or PBMCs. Deeply sampled blood TCRbeta repertoires from subjects exposed to, actively infected with, or recovered from COVID-19 were included in the dataset. The repertoires were released in a freely available public database meant as a resource for research on the immune response to SARS-CoV-2. The samples were drawn from the first 160 participants of the ongoing ImmuneRACE study and from 1,200 or so subjects provided by 6 global collaborators. A de-identified subject ID, COVID-19 status, age in years and sex were almost always included in the sample metadata. Where available, HLA class I and class II types were taken from metadata supplied by the sample provider and were not determined by assay-based typing.

The collaborating institutions used their own protocols to collect whole blood in K2EDTA tubes. Collaborator samples were shipped for TCRbeta analysis as frozen whole blood, isolated PBMCs, or DNA extracted from either sample type. TCRbeta CDR3 regions were amplified from genomic DNA using the immunoSEQ Assay, a bias-controlled multiplex PCR. The original methods were these. Nucleated cell counts per sample were estimated from amplification of reference gene primers within the assay. Sequence reads were collapsed and filtered to measure the absolute abundance of every unique TCRbeta CDR3 rearrangement. For each sample, productive Simpson clonality was calculated by taking the square root of Simpson's diversity index across productive rearrangements. TCRdb re-hosts the immuneACCESS table, in-frame sequences only. Its copies lack some clones; in the studies checked, an unresolved V gene accounts for under half of them, and the cause for the rest is not known. The V and J calls and clone size were taken over from that table, and D and trimming were inferred from the DNA. The sample table shows about 39,000 clones, and 75% to 85% are seen once. The ten largest make up approximately 23% of the sample.

General study outcomes and caveats: The amount of clinical and demographic metadata varied by source and participant and was provided uncurated.

This clone was seen more than once but under ten times. Its antigen remains undetermined. No base quality information exists; no much larger clone differs at one position. From the cysteine up to the phenylalanine, the CDR3 has a length of 15 residues. Only the CDR3 region is kept as DNA, spanning 45 bases read in frame from base 1. The CDR1 and CDR2 encoded by the germline V gene (reference sequence) are LNHDA and SQIVND. A distance of 20 bases separates the germline ends of V and J, which lose 7 bases and 5 bases respectively. Sequenced sample: peripheral blood. This TCR was sampled from a man in his 70s with acute or convalescent COVID-19. This chain is built from TRBV19 and TRBJ2-5; TRBD1 is a weak D gene call, 5 bases matching. The bases read TGTGCCAGTACCTTGACAGCCCCCGGAGTGGAGACCCAGTACTTC. Translated, it gives CASTLTAPGVETQYF.